The 8 T cell receptor beta chains reported below all come from one sample, sequenced in a study of control samples from healthy donors and cancer patients. Here immunoSEQ multiplex PCR was the method, and the copy in TCRdb shows in-frame clones only, minus some. The sample records over 110,000 clones, approximately 86% being singletons. The source material was blood. The origin of the receptors is a woman aged 30 to 39 in good health.

This rearrangement joins TRBV10-2 to TRBJ1-1; D gene uncertain. V was pared by 0 bases and J by 3 bases, with 8 bases between. Germline V gene data show CDR1 as WSHSY and CDR2 as SAAADI. The CDR3 runs to 14 residues. CDR3 DNA: TGCGCCAGCAGTGAGTCCGGACGCCACACTGAAGCTTTCTTT. It specifies CASSESGRHTEAFF.

CDR3 DNA: TGTGTCAGAAGCTTAGAGGGGGAGACTAATGAAAAACTGTTTTTT. Protein sequence: CVRSLEGETNEKLFF. This rearrangement joins TRBV7-5 to TRBJ1-4; TRBD1 is the table's D call and was not checked against the DNA. TRBV7-5 is designated a pseudogene. CDR3 size: 15 residues.

The rearrangement links TRBV29-1 to TRBJ2-2, with TRBD1 identical over 9 bases. Germline loops: CDR1 SQVTM, CDR2 ANQGSEA. With 7 bases clipped from V and 2 bases from J, the junction kept 8 bases outside the gene matches. The CDR3 spans 15 residues. CDR3 nucleotides: TGCAGCGGGAAGGGGACAGGGACCAACACCGGGGAGCTGTTTTTT. Residues: CSGKGTGTNTGELFF.

The chain carries TRBV2 and TRBJ1-1, with 8 bases aligning to TRBD1. This CDR3 is built from 14 residues. V shed 10 bases and J 0 bases; nucleotides not matched to a gene: 7. The germline V gene has CDR1 SNHLY and CDR2 FYNNEI. The CDR3: CATTPDRVNTEAFF. The DNA of the CDR3 is TGTGCCACTACCCCGGACAGGGTGAACACTGAAGCTTTCTTT.

The chain is built from TRBV3-1 (or the pseudogene TRBV3-2) and TRBJ1-4, with D uncertain. V was shortened by 3 bases and J by 2 bases, with 13 bases between the two germline ends. CDR1 is LGHDT, CDR2 YNNKEL, per germline (reference sequence). The CDR3 is 16 residues long. The CDR3 DNA reads as TGTGCCAGCAGCCACGGGGTTAGGGCTACTAATGAAAAACTGTTTTTT. Residues: CASSHGVRATNEKLFF.

V usage is TRBV11-1 and J usage is TRBJ1-6; D call uncertain. Per the germline V gene, CDR1 is SGHAT and CDR2 is FQDESV (reference sequence). Trimming took off 2 bases at V and 10 bases at J, with 9 bases between the two ends. This CDR3 region has 13 residues. CDR3 in DNA: TGTGCCAGCAGCTTATTGGCGGCGTCACCCCTCCACTTT. It yields the protein CASSLLAASPLHF.

This clone was counted between two and nine times. This rearrangement joins TRBV14 to TRBJ2-2; 8 positions match TRBD1. This CDR3 is 16 amino acids long. The germline CDR1 and CDR2 sequences are SGHDN and FVKESK. The trim removed 2 bases at V and 7 bases at J, leaving 9 bases unmatched. CDR3 sequence: CASSQRPGQADGELFF. CDR3 DNA: TGTGCCAGCAGCCAACGACCGGGACAGGCTGACGGGGAGCTGTTTTTT.

V is TRBV19 and J is TRBJ1-6; D is unclear. The germline V gene has CDR1 LNHDA and CDR2 SQIVND (reference sequence). V was cut by 8 bases and J by 10 bases, with 15 bases left in between. This CDR3 is built from 13 residues. CDR3 amino acids: CASLREPGSPLHF. Written as DNA, the CDR3 is TGTGCCAGTCTCCGGGAACCCGGGTCACCCCTCCACTTT.